In its sample, the clone carrying this T cell receptor beta chain was seen once. The sample belongs to a study of T cells after somatic rescue of genetic block. Repertoires were generated with immunoSEQ multiplex PCR, while TCRdb's copy carries only in-frame clones and drops some. The profile shows tens of thousands of clones, approximately 90% of them singletons. This CDR3 contains 12 residues. Germline V gene lookup returns CDR1 SGHRS and CDR2 YFSETQ. V was shortened by 3 bases and J by 3 bases, with 7 bases between the two germline ends. Sequencing used peripheral blood mononuclear cells (PBMCs). The J gene is TRBJ2-7, the V gene TRBV5-1, with unresolved D. The receptor comes from a man aged 35-49 years. CDR3 nucleotides: TGCGCCAGCAGCTCCTACCGCTACGAGCAGTACTTC. Its protein is CASSSYRYEQYF.